The next 8 T cell receptor beta chains were all read from a single sample in a study of shared T cell receptors in the human thymus. Measured with immunoSEQ multiplex PCR; TCRdb has only the in-frame clones, and not every one. The profile shows some 760,000 clones, approximately 85% of them singletons. These sequences were also reported in another study, on human thymus T cells.

The source material was thymocytes. These receptors were taken from a girl less than two years old with a congenital heart defect.

This clone was found a few times. This sequence joins TRBV6-5 and TRBJ1-2, with TRBD1 as a possible D gene (6 bases). The CDR3 totals 13 residues. The V and J ends lost 3 bases and 4 bases respectively, with 9 bases between them. CDR1 is MNHEY and CDR2 is SVGAGI in the germline V gene. CDR3 sequence reads: CASSYQGPYGYTF. The CDR3 coding sequence is TGTGCCAGCAGTTATCAGGGGCCCTATGGCTACACCTTC.

The chain couples TRBV19 to TRBJ2-1; tentative D call: TRBD1 (6 bases). Germline assignment: CDR1 LNHDA and CDR2 SQIVND (reference sequence). The length of the CDR3 is 18 residues. Trimming took 6 bases from V and 0 from J, leaving 21 bases between them. CDR3 loop: CASRRDTKFSGSYNEQFF. CDR3 in DNA: TGTGCCAGTAGAAGGGACACGAAGTTTTCAGGCTCCTACAATGAGCAGTTCTTC.

The chain couples TRBV5-1 to TRBJ1-4; perhaps TRBD1 as D (6 bases). Trimming shortened V by 0 bases and J by 0 bases, and 9 bases separated the two germline ends. Germline assignment: CDR1 SGHRS and CDR2 YFSETQ. The CDR3 runs to 16 residues. CDR3 in amino acids: CASSLVGHSTNEKLFF. The CDR3 region has the DNA TGCGCCAGCAGCTTGGTGGGACATTCAACTAATGAAAAACTGTTTTTT.

This clone was counted only a few times. The rearrangement joins TRBV27 to TRBJ2-5; tentative D call: TRBD2 (6 bases). Germline assignment: CDR1 MNHEY and CDR2 SMNVEV (reference sequence). This CDR3 spans 13 amino acids. Trimming took off 1 base at V and 3 bases at J, with 6 bases between the two ends. The CDR3 DNA reads as TGTGCCAGCAGTTTATGGGGGGAAGAGACCCAGTACTTC. Residues: CASSLWGEETQYF.

V gene TRBV2 combines with J gene TRBJ2-1; 11 nucleotides agree with TRBD2. Trimming at V came to 4 bases and at J to 5 bases, leaving 1 base not matched to a gene. Germline V lookup: CDR1 SNHLY, CDR2 FYNNEI. The CDR3 loop spans 14 amino acids. CDR3 nucleotides: TGTGCCAGCAGTGGGGGACTAGCGGACAATGAGCAGTTCTTC. Protein: CASSGGLADNEQFF.

The rearrangement links TRBV6-6 to TRBJ2-5; D is possibly TRBD2 (6 bases). The CDR3 sequence is 16 residues long. CDR1 and CDR2 (germline): MNHNY, SVGAGI (reference sequence). Trimming took off 0 bases at V and 5 bases at J, with 16 bases between the two ends. DNA for the CDR3: TGTGCCAGCAGTTACTCCTTCCCAGACCGGGGGGAGACCCAGTACTTC. Its translation is CASSYSFPDRGETQYF.

This chain links TRBV6-6 with TRBJ1-5, with D possibly matching TRBD1 (5 bases). The CDR3 covers 14 residues. Trimming removed 8 bases at V and 7 bases at J, with 18 bases between. The germline V gene has CDR1 MNHNY and CDR2 SVGAGI (reference sequence). The CDR3 is CASLRDFGAQPQHF. The CDR3 nucleotides read TGTGCCAGCCTCCGGGACTTCGGGGCCCAGCCCCAGCATTTT.

This clone was seen a few times. This chain uses TRBV28 with TRBJ2-3, with 13 bases lining up with TRBD2. The CDR3 totals 15 residues. The germline V gene encodes CDR1 MDHEN and CDR2 SYDVKM. J lost 6 bases, V lost 6 bases, and 6 bases had no gene match. The CDR3 coding sequence is TGTGCCAGCAGGCAACCGGGACTAGCGGGGGATACGCAGTATTTT. Amino acid sequence: CASRQPGLAGDTQYF.